The entry that follows covers one T cell receptor beta chain sequence. The antigen is not known. The CDR3 runs to 13 residues. V lost 6 bases, J lost 12 bases, and 17 bases lay in between. Germline-derived CDR1 and CDR2 are ENHRY and SYGVKD. Assay used: immunoSEQ multiplex PCR; TCRdb lists only in-frame clones, some missing. The sample includes over 35,000 clones, around 81% of them seen just once. The source of the sample is a study of T cells in localized non-small cell lung cancer. The study, taken as a whole, reports: Peak T cell clonality was found in uninvolved adjacent lung, exceeding tumor. A median of around 58 clones ranked among the top 100 in tumor appeared in adjacent lung.

This rearrangement joins TRBV10-3 to TRBJ1-4; the D gene is possibly TRBD1 (6 bases). This sequence was found in a male donor aged 60 or over with stage II lung adenocarcinoma. The sample here was peripheral blood mononuclear cells, taken before any cancer treatment. CDR3 amino acids: CAIRAPGGAELFF. The CDR3 coding sequence is TGTGCCATCAGGGCCCCCGGGGGGGCGGAACTGTTTTTT.